Listed here are 4 T cell receptor beta chains from one sample, sequenced in a study of blood T cell repertoires in COVID-19. This table comes from immunoSEQ multiplex PCR, and its TCRdb copy is limited to in-frame clones, with some not included. Of around 370,000 clones in the sample, more than 70% were seen once. The sequencing input was PBMCs or T cells enriched from blood (not recorded which). All receptors derive from a young woman who had recovered from COVID-19.

This clone occurred a few times. The J gene is TRBJ1-6, the V gene TRBV6-6; D call uncertain. The CDR3 is 14 amino acids. Germline-derived CDR1 and CDR2 are MNHNY and SVGAGI (reference sequence). V was clipped by 10 bases and J by 8 bases, with 18 bases between them. Written as DNA, the CDR3 is TGTGCCATCAAAGTACCGGGGAGGGATTCACCCCTCCACTTT. It is translated as CAIKVPGRDSPLHF.

The V call is TRBV27, the J call TRBJ1-2; 10 nucleotides agree with TRBD1. The CDR3 runs to 15 residues. V gave up 5 bases and J gave up 6 bases; unmatched junction bases: 9. In germline, CDR1 is MNHEY, CDR2 SMNVEV (reference sequence). DNA of the CDR3: TGTGCCAGCAGTATTACGACAGGGGGCAACCATGGCTACACCTTC. Protein sequence: CASSITTGGNHGYTF.

V is TRBV6-5 and J is TRBJ1-2; maybe TRBD1 (5 bases). Trimming pared 0 bases from V and 4 bases from J, leaving 12 bases between. Germline CDR1 and CDR2: MNHEY and SVGAGI. CDR3 size: 15 residues. The CDR3 spells CASSYSKGLPYGYTF. The CDR3 nucleotides are TGTGCCAGCAGTTACTCGAAGGGGCTTCCCTATGGCTACACCTTC.

The rearrangement links TRBV7-9 to TRBJ2-2; TRBD1 might be the D (6 bases). V was trimmed by 10 bases and J by 4 bases, leaving 22 bases between them. Germline CDR1 SEHNR, CDR2 FQNEAQ (reference sequence). This CDR3 contains 16 residues. CDR3: CAKDRLQGSPTGELFF. The CDR3, as DNA: TGTGCCAAAGACCGCCTCCAGGGGAGCCCCACCGGGGAGCTGTTTTTT.